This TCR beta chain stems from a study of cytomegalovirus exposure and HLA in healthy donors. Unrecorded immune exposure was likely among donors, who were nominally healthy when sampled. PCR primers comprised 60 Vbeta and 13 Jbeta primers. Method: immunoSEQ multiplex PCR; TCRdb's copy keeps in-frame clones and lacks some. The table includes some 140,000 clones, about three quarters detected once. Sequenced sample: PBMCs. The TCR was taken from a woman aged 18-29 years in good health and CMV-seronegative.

The CDR3 is CASRWDTSCFF. The CDR3 nucleotides are TGTGCCAGCAGGTGGGACACGTCCTGTTTCTTC. V usage is TRBV21-1 and J usage is TRBJ2-7; TRBD1, the D gene given by the table, was not confirmed from the DNA. TRBV21-1 is deemed a pseudogene. This CDR3 region has 11 residues.